This T cell receptor (beta chain) was obtained from a study of blood T cell repertoires in COVID-19. Background on the study: Acute and convalescent COVID-19 samples came from the United States, Italy and Spain.

The CDR3 has 14 amino acids. Losses at the gene ends were 3 bases for V and 7 bases for J; bases not matched to a gene: 7. Germline CDR1 is SGHRS and CDR2 is YFSETQ. Original processing methods: It was from reference gene primer amplification that nucleated cell counts were estimated. Measured with immunoSEQ multiplex PCR; TCRdb has only the in-frame clones, and not every one. The V and J calls and the clone size are those of that table, but D and trimming were determined from the DNA. The sample lists more than 95,000 clones, roughly 82% occurring once. Sequences were obtained from peripheral blood. This TCR was recovered from a man aged 55-75 years with acute or convalescent COVID-19. The rearrangement joins TRBV5-1 to TRBJ1-2; TRBD1 matches at 9 bases. The DNA for the CDR3 is TGCGCCAGCAGCTCCGGGACAGGGTTAACTGGCTACACCTTC. Translation: CASSSGTGLTGYTF.